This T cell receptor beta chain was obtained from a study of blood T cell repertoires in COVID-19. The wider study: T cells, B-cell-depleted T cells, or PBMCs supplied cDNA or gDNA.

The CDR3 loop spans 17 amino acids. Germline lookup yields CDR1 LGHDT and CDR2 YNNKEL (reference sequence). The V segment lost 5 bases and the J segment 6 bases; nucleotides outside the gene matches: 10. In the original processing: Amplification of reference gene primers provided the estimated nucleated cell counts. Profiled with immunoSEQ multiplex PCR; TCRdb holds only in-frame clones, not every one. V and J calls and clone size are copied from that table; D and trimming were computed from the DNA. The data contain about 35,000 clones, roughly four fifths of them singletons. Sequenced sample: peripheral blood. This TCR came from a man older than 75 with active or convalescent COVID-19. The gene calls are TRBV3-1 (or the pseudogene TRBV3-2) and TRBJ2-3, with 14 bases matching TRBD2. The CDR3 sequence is CASSSGTSGGSRDTQYF. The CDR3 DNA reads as TGTGCCAGCAGCTCCGGGACTAGCGGGGGAAGCCGGGATACGCAGTATTTT.